Listed below are T cell receptor beta chains from one sample, sequenced in a study of blood T cell repertoires in COVID-19. Sequenced by immunoSEQ multiplex PCR; TCRdb stores in-frame clones only, minus some. The data contain some 180,000 clones, roughly 86% of them singletons. What was sequenced was PBMCs or T cells enriched from blood (not recorded which). The receptors shown here come from a middle-aged woman in a cohort exposed to, infected with or recovered from COVID-19 (not recorded which). Each CDR3 is given with its conserved first and last residue. Each record gives: J gene, V gene, D gene, clone size, CDR3 protein, CDR3 DNA. D genes are given only for firm matches. Where a row states a size, it is once, few, many or the class of an expanded clone; other rows omit it.

J gene: TRBJ1-2
V gene: TRBV11-2
D gene: .
clone size: .
CDR3 protein: CASSFTAVATVGYTF
CDR3 DNA: TGTGCCAGCAGCTTCACGGCGGTCGCGACAGTCGGCTACACCTTC

J gene: TRBJ1-1
V gene: TRBV29-1
D gene: .
clone size: .
CDR3 protein: CSVPVQGTEAFF
CDR3 DNA: TGCAGCGTCCCCGTTCAGGGAACTGAAGCTTTCTTT

J gene: TRBJ2-7
V gene: TRBV6-5
D gene: TRBD1
clone size: few
CDR3 protein: CASRGTGEREQYF
CDR3 DNA: TGTGCCAGCAGGGGAACAGGGGAGCGGGAGCAGTACTTC

J gene: TRBJ1-2
V gene: TRBV19
D gene: .
clone size: .
CDR3 protein: CASSIGSAGYTF
CDR3 DNA: TGTGCCAGTAGTATCGGAAGCGCTGGCTACACCTTC

J gene: TRBJ1-2
V gene: TRBV29-1
D gene: .
clone size: .
CDR3 protein: CSAQTELVSYGYTF
CDR3 DNA: TGCAGCGCCCAGACAGAACTTGTTAGCTATGGCTACACCTTC

J gene: TRBJ1-1
V gene: TRBV6-5
D gene: TRBD1
clone size: .
CDR3 protein: CASSRTGGRGTEAFF
CDR3 DNA: TGTGCCAGCAGTCGGACAGGGGGTCGGGGCACTGAAGCTTTCTTT

J gene: TRBJ2-1
V gene: TRBV5-4
D gene: .
clone size: .
CDR3 protein: CASSLDGTYNEQFF
CDR3 DNA: TGTGCCAGCAGCTTGGACGGTACCTACAATGAGCAGTTCTTC

J gene: TRBJ2-3
V gene: TRBV10-3
D gene: .
clone size: once
CDR3 protein: CAISESTRGPGTDTQYF
CDR3 DNA: TGTGCCATCAGTGAGTCGACTCGAGGGCCTGGCACAGATACGCAGTATTTT

J gene: TRBJ2-2
V gene: TRBV7-9
D gene: .
clone size: .
CDR3 protein: CATGHTGELFF
CDR3 DNA: TGTGCCACGGGTCACACCGGGGAGCTGTTTTTT

J gene: TRBJ1-5
V gene: TRBV3-1/TRBV3-2
D gene: .
clone size: .
CDR3 protein: CASSQDMRPNQPQHF
CDR3 DNA: TGTGCCAGCAGCCAAGATATGAGGCCCAATCAGCCCCAGCATTTT

J gene: TRBJ1-2
V gene: TRBV9
D gene: .
clone size: .
CDR3 protein: CASSSGSYGYTF
CDR3 DNA: TGTGCCAGCAGCTCCGGTAGTTATGGCTACACCTTC

J gene: TRBJ2-5
V gene: TRBV6-2/TRBV6-3
D gene: TRBD2
clone size: .
CDR3 protein: CASSGGDSDVETQYF
CDR3 DNA: TGTGCCAGCAGTGGGGGGGACTCCGATGTTGAGACCCAGTACTTC

J gene: TRBJ2-6
V gene: TRBV4-1
D gene: .
clone size: .
CDR3 protein: CASSQETGGAWSSGANVLTF
CDR3 DNA: TGCGCCAGCAGCCAAGAAACAGGGGGGGCCTGGTCCTCTGGGGCCAACGTCCTGACTTTC

J gene: TRBJ2-3
V gene: TRBV24-1
D gene: .
clone size: once
CDR3 protein: CATSTYSDTQYF
CDR3 DNA: TGTGCCACCTCGACTTATTCAGATACGCAGTATTTT

J gene: TRBJ2-3
V gene: TRBV7-9
D gene: TRBD2
clone size: .
CDR3 protein: CATTSGGPDTQYF
CDR3 DNA: TGTGCCACCACTAGCGGGGGGCCGGATACGCAGTATTTT

J gene: TRBJ2-1
V gene: TRBV5-6
D gene: TRBD2
clone size: .
CDR3 protein: CASSLGREGSGEQFF
CDR3 DNA: TGTGCCAGCAGCTTGGGTCGGGAGGGGTCTGGGGAGCAGTTCTTC

J gene: TRBJ2-1
V gene: TRBV19
D gene: TRBD2
clone size: .
CDR3 protein: CASSTRRLAGHSYNEQFF
CDR3 DNA: TGTGCCAGTAGTACTCGCAGACTAGCGGGACATTCCTACAATGAGCAGTTCTTC

J gene: TRBJ2-7
V gene: TRBV7-2
D gene: .
clone size: .
CDR3 protein: CASSFPTGTPTEQYF
CDR3 DNA: TGTGCCAGCAGCTTTCCCACCGGGACACCTACCGAGCAGTACTTC

J gene: TRBJ1-2
V gene: TRBV24-1
D gene: .
clone size: many
CDR3 protein: CATSDSGRAYTF
CDR3 DNA: TGTGCCACCAGTGATTCGGGCAGGGCCTACACCTTC

J gene: TRBJ2-3
V gene: TRBV4-3
D gene: .
clone size: .
CDR3 protein: CASSQAADTQYF
CDR3 DNA: TGCGCCAGCAGCCAAGCAGCAGATACGCAGTATTTT

J gene: TRBJ1-1
V gene: TRBV2
D gene: TRBD1
clone size: .
CDR3 protein: CASKGTGRTEAFF
CDR3 DNA: TGTGCCAGCAAGGGGACAGGGCGGACTGAAGCTTTCTTT

J gene: TRBJ1-2
V gene: TRBV11-2
D gene: .
clone size: .
CDR3 protein: CASRLGSDYGYTF
CDR3 DNA: TGTGCCAGCAGACTAGGTTCGGACTATGGCTACACCTTC

J gene: TRBJ1-5
V gene: TRBV15
D gene: .
clone size: .
CDR3 protein: CATSSSGEGRHF
CDR3 DNA: TGTGCCACCAGCAGCTCGGGGGAGGGTCGGCATTTT

J gene: TRBJ1-2
V gene: TRBV5-4
D gene: TRBD1
clone size: .
CDR3 protein: CASSLARTGRTNYGYTF
CDR3 DNA: TGTGCCAGCAGCTTGGCCCGGACAGGACGAACTAACTATGGCTACACCTTC

J gene: TRBJ1-4
V gene: TRBV6-1
D gene: .
clone size: .
CDR3 protein: CASSEGPPGRNEKLFF
CDR3 DNA: TGTGCCAGCAGTGAAGGGCCCCCGGGTAGGAATGAAAAACTGTTTTTT

J gene: TRBJ1-2
V gene: TRBV27
D gene: .
clone size: .
CDR3 protein: CASSPGDGGYGYTF
CDR3 DNA: TGTGCCAGCAGTCCGGGGGATGGGGGCTATGGCTACACCTTC

J gene: TRBJ2-1
V gene: TRBV4-2
D gene: .
clone size: .
CDR3 protein: CASSQPRGEQFF
CDR3 DNA: TGTGCCAGCAGCCAGCCTAGGGGGGAGCAGTTCTTC

J gene: TRBJ2-7
V gene: TRBV15
D gene: .
clone size: .
CDR3 protein: CATSRAQTGKYEQYF
CDR3 DNA: TGTGCCACCAGCAGAGCCCAGACAGGAAAATACGAGCAGTACTTC

J gene: TRBJ1-5
V gene: TRBV11-3
D gene: TRBD1
clone size: .
CDR3 protein: CASSDPGGNQPQHF
CDR3 DNA: TGTGCCAGCAGCGACCCAGGGGGAAATCAGCCCCAGCATTTT

J gene: TRBJ2-4
V gene: TRBV18
D gene: TRBD1
clone size: once
CDR3 protein: CASSSSQGAPGKNIQYF
CDR3 DNA: TGTGCCAGCTCATCCTCACAGGGGGCCCCCGGCAAAAACATTCAGTACTTC

J gene: TRBJ2-5
V gene: TRBV5-6
D gene: .
clone size: .
CDR3 protein: CASSSGGWETQYF
CDR3 DNA: TGTGCCAGCAGCTCCGGGGGTTGGGAGACCCAGTACTTC

J gene: TRBJ2-7
V gene: TRBV30
D gene: TRBD1
clone size: .
CDR3 protein: CAWTRRQGIREQYF
CDR3 DNA: TGTGCCTGGACCAGAAGACAGGGAATTCGCGAGCAGTACTTC

J gene: TRBJ1-1
V gene: TRBV4-1
D gene: .
clone size: .
CDR3 protein: CASSLQGNTEAFF
CDR3 DNA: TGCGCCAGCAGCCTACAGGGGAACACTGAAGCTTTCTTT

J gene: TRBJ1-1
V gene: TRBV19
D gene: .
clone size: .
CDR3 protein: CASSIEAGNTEAFF
CDR3 DNA: TGTGCCAGTAGTATAGAGGCAGGGAACACTGAAGCTTTCTTT

J gene: TRBJ1-3
V gene: TRBV18
D gene: .
clone size: .
CDR3 protein: CASSPPDFSGNTIYF
CDR3 DNA: TGTGCCAGCTCACCACCGGACTTCTCTGGAAACACCATATATTTT

J gene: TRBJ2-7
V gene: TRBV24-1
D gene: .
clone size: .
CDR3 protein: CATSDPADQAYEQYF
CDR3 DNA: TGTGCCACCAGTGATCCAGCGGATCAGGCCTACGAGCAGTACTTC

J gene: TRBJ2-3
V gene: TRBV9
D gene: TRBD1
clone size: .
CDR3 protein: CASSVPRDRGTDTQYF
CDR3 DNA: TGTGCCAGCAGCGTCCCCCGGGACAGGGGCACAGATACGCAGTATTTT

J gene: TRBJ1-1
V gene: TRBV11-3
D gene: .
clone size: .
CDR3 protein: CASSFSGTLNTEAFF
CDR3 DNA: TGTGCCAGCAGCTTCTCAGGGACTTTGAACACTGAAGCTTTCTTT

J gene: TRBJ1-5
V gene: TRBV27
D gene: .
clone size: once
CDR3 protein: CASSLRGQNQPQHF
CDR3 DNA: TGTGCCAGCAGTTTAAGAGGACAGAATCAGCCCCAGCATTTT

J gene: TRBJ2-1
V gene: TRBV5-5
D gene: .
clone size: .
CDR3 protein: CASSLYSSYNEQFF
CDR3 DNA: TGTGCCAGCAGCTTGTATTCCTCCTACAATGAGCAGTTCTTC

J gene: TRBJ2-2
V gene: TRBV5-1
D gene: TRBD2
clone size: .
CDR3 protein: CASSLPPRTSGTINTGELFF
CDR3 DNA: TGCGCCAGCAGCTTGCCCCCCCGGACTAGCGGGACTATTAACACCGGGGAGCTGTTTTTT

J gene: TRBJ2-2
V gene: TRBV7-6
D gene: TRBD1
clone size: .
CDR3 protein: CASSLDSFRDRATGELFF
CDR3 DNA: TGTGCCAGCAGCTTAGATTCTTTTCGGGACAGGGCCACCGGGGAGCTGTTTTTT

J gene: TRBJ1-1
V gene: TRBV5-6
D gene: .
clone size: .
CDR3 protein: CASGNGGYTEAFF
CDR3 DNA: TGTGCCAGCGGAAACGGGGGGTACACTGAAGCTTTCTTT

J gene: TRBJ1-4
V gene: TRBV5-5
D gene: .
clone size: .
CDR3 protein: CASSRNWGDGEKLFF
CDR3 DNA: TGTGCCAGCAGCCGTAACTGGGGAGATGGTGAAAAACTGTTTTTT

J gene: TRBJ1-3
V gene: TRBV11-3
D gene: TRBD1
clone size: .
CDR3 protein: CASSSRGQASGNTIYF
CDR3 DNA: TGTGCCAGCAGCTCGAGGGGACAGGCGTCTGGAAACACCATATATTTT

J gene: TRBJ1-2
V gene: TRBV11-2
D gene: TRBD1
clone size: .
CDR3 protein: CASSLGQGNYGYTF
CDR3 DNA: TGTGCCAGCAGCTTGGGACAGGGGAACTATGGCTACACCTTC

J gene: TRBJ1-2
V gene: TRBV21-1
D gene: .
clone size: .
CDR3 protein: CASSKGGSRRGYTF
CDR3 DNA: TGTGCCAGCAGCAAAGGAGGTAGTCGTAGGGGCTACACCTTC